This T cell receptor beta chain was sequenced in a study of shared clonotypes between healthy human individuals. Germline trimming cut 4 bases from V and 2 bases from J; bases unmatched to any gene: 4. Germline CDR1 reads SGHNT; CDR2 reads YYREEE (reference sequence). The CDR3 has 14 amino acids. The method was immunoSEQ multiplex PCR; TCRdb's version includes in-frame clones alone and lacks a portion of them. The sample carries approximately 2.1 million clones, more than 80% recorded once. The TCR was taken from a man aged 18 to 35 in good health. Some clones in this sample may be carry-over from other donors' samples. The chain uses TRBV5-4 and TRBJ2-3; 7 nucleotides align to TRBD1. The sample was naive CD4+ T cells from PBMCs. Sample subset: CD45RA+ positively selected. CDR3 in DNA: TGTGCCAGCAGCACCGGACAGGACACAGATACGCAGTATTTT. It specifies CASSTGQDTDTQYF.